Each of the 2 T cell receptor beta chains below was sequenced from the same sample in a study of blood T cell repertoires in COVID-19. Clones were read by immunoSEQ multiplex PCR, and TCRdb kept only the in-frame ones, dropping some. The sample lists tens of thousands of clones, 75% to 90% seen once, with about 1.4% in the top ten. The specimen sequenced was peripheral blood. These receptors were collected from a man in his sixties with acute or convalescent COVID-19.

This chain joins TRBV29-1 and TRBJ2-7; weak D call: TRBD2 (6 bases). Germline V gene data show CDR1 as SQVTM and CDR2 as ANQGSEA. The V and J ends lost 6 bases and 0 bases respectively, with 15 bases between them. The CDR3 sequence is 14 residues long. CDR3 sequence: CSVAVAASSYEQYF. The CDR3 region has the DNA TGCAGCGTGGCCGTAGCGGCAAGCTCCTACGAGCAGTACTTC.

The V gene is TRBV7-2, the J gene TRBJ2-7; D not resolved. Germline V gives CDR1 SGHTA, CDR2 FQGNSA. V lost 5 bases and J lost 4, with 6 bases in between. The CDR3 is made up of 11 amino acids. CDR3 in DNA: TGTGCCAGCAGCCCCTCGTACGAGCAGTACTTC. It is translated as CASSPSYEQYF.